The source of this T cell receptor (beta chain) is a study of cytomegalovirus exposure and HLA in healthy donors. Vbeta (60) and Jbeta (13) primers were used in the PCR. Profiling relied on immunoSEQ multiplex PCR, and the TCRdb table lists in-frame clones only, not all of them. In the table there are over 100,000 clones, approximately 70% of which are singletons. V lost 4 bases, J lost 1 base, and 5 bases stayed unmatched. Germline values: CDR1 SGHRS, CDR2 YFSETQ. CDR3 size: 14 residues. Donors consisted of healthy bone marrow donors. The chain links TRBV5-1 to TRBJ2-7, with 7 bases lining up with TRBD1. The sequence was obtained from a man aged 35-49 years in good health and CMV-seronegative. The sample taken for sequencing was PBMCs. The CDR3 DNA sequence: TGCGCCAGCAGCCCCCAGACAGGGTCCTACGAGCAGTACTTC. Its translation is CASSPQTGSYEQYF.